Listed here are 18 T cell receptor beta chains from one sample, sequenced in a study of early T cells in non-severe SARS-CoV-2 infection (dated by TCRdb to the early 2020s). Libraries were constructed by 5' RACE. The sequencing machine was a NextSeq 500. The raw public reads went through TCRdb reprocessing: fastp at Q25, MiXCR clone calling, in-frame beta chains kept. Under each unique CDR3 protein, matching rows form one entry showing the most common genes and DNA. The table for this sample lists 20,000 to 30,000 distinct CDR3 sequences; 4.3% of them were counted only once. The top ten hold less than 20% of the sample. Sequencing was carried out using whole blood. The source of these receptors is an adult who was a healthcare worker with PCR-confirmed SARS-CoV-2 infection or an uninfected control (not recorded which).

This clonotype has a count of ten or more. This chain links TRBV7-6 with TRBJ2-3; weak D call: TRBD1 (6 bases). This CDR3 has 16 amino acids. The V end lost 1 base, the J end lost 2 bases, and 13 bases lay between the germline ends. Per the germline V gene, CDR1 is SGHVS and CDR2 is FNYEAQ. CDR3 loop: CASSLGTGKYTDTQYF. CDR3 coding DNA: TGTGCCAGCAGCTTAGGTACAGGGAAGTACACAGATACGCAGTATTTT.

This clonotype was seen at least ten times. This rearrangement joins TRBV3-1 to TRBJ2-1; 8 bases line up with TRBD2. The CDR3 is 15 residues long. Germline trimming cut 4 bases from V and 4 bases from J; bases unmatched to any gene: 6. Per germline, CDR1 LGHDT and CDR2 YNNKEL (reference sequence). CDR3 amino acids: CASSRLAGGYNEQFF. For the CDR3, the DNA is TGTGCCAGCAGCCGCCTGGCGGGGGGATACAATGAGCAGTTCTTC.

This clonotype showed up many times. This rearrangement joins TRBV7-2 to TRBJ2-5, with D perhaps TRBD2 (7 bases). The CDR3 extends over 15 amino acids. The V end was cut by 3 bases, the J end by 3 bases, with 14 bases between. The germline V gene encodes CDR1 SGHTA and CDR2 FQGNSA. The CDR3 nucleotides are TGTGCCAGCAGCTTTTATCGGGGGGCCGAAGAGACCCAGTACTTC. Amino acid sequence: CASSFYRGAEETQYF.

This clonotype showed up many times. CDR3 bases: TGTGCCAGCAGCTTTCACGGGACAGGGATCTACGAGCAGTACTTC. It is translated as CASSFHGTGIYEQYF. The rearrangement links TRBV11-2 to TRBJ2-7; 9 positions agree with TRBD1. This CDR3 has 15 amino acids. V was clipped by 3 bases and J by 3 bases; unmatched bases: 6. Germline lookup yields CDR1 SGHAT and CDR2 FQNNGV. Using reference TRBV11-2 and TRBJ2-7 for the parts outside the CDR3, the full variable domain is EAGVAQSPRYKIIEKRQSVAFWCNPISGHATLYWYQQILGQGPKLLIQFQNNGVVDDSQLPKDRFSAERLKGVDSTLKIQPAKLEDSAVYLCASSFHGTGIYEQYFGPGTRLTVT.

This clonotype was seen a handful of times. The chain is built from TRBV4-1 and TRBJ2-2; tentative D call: TRBD1 (6 bases). Per the germline V gene, CDR1 is MGHRA and CDR2 is YSYEKL. This CDR3 has 18 amino acids. V shed 4 bases and J shed 0 bases, with 18 bases lying between them. This chain's CDR3 is CASSPVGQRKTNTGELFF. In nucleotides, the CDR3 is TGCGCCAGCAGCCCTGTCGGACAGCGTAAGACGAACACCGGGGAGCTGTTTTTT.

This clonotype was counted many times. CDR3 loop: CSVGGQGYGYTF. In DNA form, the CDR3 reads TGCAGCGTTGGGGGACAGGGATATGGCTACACCTTC. This chain uses TRBV29-1 with TRBJ1-2; TRBD1 matches 9 bases. V lost 4 bases and J lost 5; bases outside the gene matches: 2. The germline V gene encodes CDR1 SQVTM and CDR2 ANQGSEA. CDR3 length: 12 amino acids.

Only a few counts were recorded for this clonotype. The chain employs TRBV5-6 and TRBJ1-1; no reliable D call. Germline V gene lookup returns CDR1 SGHDT and CDR2 YYEEEE. The length of the CDR3 is 15 residues. V was cut by 0 bases and J by 1 base, with 10 bases left in between. This CDR3 reads CASSLGPSQNTEAFF. CDR3 coding DNA: TGTGCCAGCAGCTTGGGCCCCTCCCAGAACACTGAAGCTTTCTTT.

This clonotype was recorded many times. This chain links TRBV4-1 with TRBJ2-5, with D perhaps matching TRBD2 (6 bases). The germline gives CDR1 MGHRA, CDR2 YSYEKL. The CDR3 spans 16 residues. Trimming pared 1 base from V and 5 bases from J, leaving 17 bases between. The CDR3 DNA follows: TGCGCCAGCAGCCAAGGGGATGCGGGACTGGGGGAGACCCAGTACTTC. This gives the protein CASSQGDAGLGETQYF.

This clonotype was detected ten times or more. The chain uses TRBV11-2 and TRBJ1-6; the D is unclear. Germline values: CDR1 SGHAT, CDR2 FQNNGV. The V end lost 1 base, the J end lost 9 bases, and 4 bases lay between the germline ends. This CDR3 comprises 12 residues. CDR3 protein: CASSLAGSPLHF. Here the CDR3 DNA reads TGTGCCAGCAGCTTAGCCGGTTCACCCCTCCACTTT.

This clonotype was found many times. This sequence joins TRBV25-1 and TRBJ1-2, with 7 bases fitting TRBD1. CDR1 and CDR2 from the germline V gene are MGHDK and SYGVNS. J lost 2 bases, V lost 6 bases, and 3 bases had no gene match. CDR3 size: 13 residues. This CDR3 is CASSRDSNYGYTF. In DNA, the CDR3 is TGTGCCAGCAGCAGGGACAGCAACTATGGCTACACCTTC.

This clonotype was recorded at least ten times. This rearrangement joins TRBV7-8 to TRBJ2-1; tentative D call: TRBD2 (6 bases). The CDR3 is 14 residues long. The V end was cut by 2 bases, the J end by 9 bases, with 14 bases between. The germline V gene has CDR1 SGHVS and CDR2 FQNEAQ. The DNA for the CDR3 is TGTGCCAGCAGCTTAACTAGCTTTCGGCCTGAGCAGTTCTTC. As protein: CASSLTSFRPEQFF.

This clonotype was found many times. The chain joins TRBV10-3 to TRBJ2-5; possible D gene TRBD1, 6 bases. The CDR3 runs to 15 residues. Germline lookup yields CDR1 ENHRY and CDR2 SYGVKD. V shed 5 bases and J shed 7 bases, with 20 bases lying between them. The CDR3 sequence: CAISPKTGLGGTQYF. The CDR3 region has the DNA TGTGCCATCAGTCCCAAAACAGGGTTAGGAGGGACCCAGTACTTC.

This clonotype was counted ten times or more. V and J are TRBV9 and TRBJ2-1, with no clear D. This CDR3 contains 13 residues. CDR1 SGDLS and CDR2 YYNGEE come from the germline V gene. Trimming took 2 bases from V and 4 from J, leaving 7 bases between them. Here the CDR3 reads CASSVGSYNEQFF. The CDR3 coding sequence is TGTGCCAGCAGCGTTGGCAGTTACAATGAGCAGTTCTTC.

The sample holds many counts of this clonotype. This chain uses TRBV7-8 with TRBJ1-1, with unresolved D. Germline CDR1 is SGHVS and CDR2 is FQNEAQ. V was cut by 5 bases and J by 4 bases, with 11 bases left in between. The CDR3 runs to 13 residues. CDR3 in DNA: TGTGCCAGCAGCCCGTCGGCTCCCACTGAAGCTTTCTTT. It yields the protein CASSPSAPTEAFF.

CDR3 loop: CSARSSGENTGELFF. The CDR3 DNA follows: TGCAGTGCTAGATCGAGCGGGGAGAACACCGGGGAGCTGTTTTTT. The chain uses TRBV20-1 and TRBJ2-2; TRBD2 matches at 7 bases. The CDR3 runs to 15 residues. Germline CDR1 and CDR2: DFQATT and SNEGSKA (reference sequence). The ends lost 2 bases at V and 1 base at J; junction bases unmatched: 4.

This clonotype showed up many times. The chain employs TRBV29-1 and TRBJ2-7; 7 bases are shared with TRBD2. CDR1 and CDR2 from the germline V gene are SQVTM and ANQGSEA. Germline trimming cut 7 bases from V and 0 bases from J; bases unmatched to any gene: 6. The CDR3 totals 13 residues. The CDR3 DNA reads TGCAGCGCCCGAAGGGACTACTCCTACGAGCAGTACTTC. Translated, it gives CSARRDYSYEQYF.

This clonotype appeared many times. The V call is TRBV6-4, the J call TRBJ2-3; 12 positions match TRBD2. V was clipped by 5 bases and J by 5 bases; unmatched bases: 5. This CDR3 is built from 15 residues. Germline V gives CDR1 MRHNA, CDR2 SNTAGT. The CDR3 DNA follows: TGTGCCAGCAGTCCGACTAGCGGGAGTGGAGATACGCAGTATTTT. Residues: CASSPTSGSGDTQYF.

The J gene is TRBJ1-2, the V gene TRBV4-3, with D maybe TRBD1 (5 bases). CDR1 and CDR2 from the germline V gene are LGHNA and YSLEER. The CDR3 sequence is 15 residues long. The V end was cut by 0 bases, the J end by 4 bases, with 12 bases between. CDR3 sequence: CASSQDRAGSYGYTF. Written as DNA, the CDR3 is TGCGCCAGCAGCCAAGATCGGGCAGGGTCCTATGGCTACACCTTC.